This T cell receptor (beta chain) was documented in a study of shared clonotypes between healthy human individuals (dated by TCRdb to about 2020). With regard to the full study: Two women and a few men aged 18 to 49 years were included in the cohort. The study deeply sequenced blood TCR repertoires of 5 or 6 healthy adults to estimate repertoire size and the extent of clonotype sharing between individuals. To increase sequencing depth and limit assay-specific biases, different laboratories used diverse techniques to prepare libraries and sequence TCR repertoires. Per donor, leukapheresis produced somewhere between about 0.8 and 9 billion PBMCs.

Using the deep immunoSEQ assay, TCR CDR3 regions were amplified from genomic DNA by multiplex PCR. Genomic DNA extracted from each cell subset was distributed evenly over all wells of several immunoSEQ 96-well plates, and each plate served as one replicate. Each replicate PCR for unsorted PBMC received roughly 300 ng genomic DNA, equal to tens of thousands of T cell genomes. Ten immunoSEQ deep assay plates were used to sequence the unsorted PBMC genomic DNA. Purified libraries were measured with a Qubit 3.0 fluorometer, size-checked on a Bioanalyzer 2100, and measured again with the KAPA Library Quantification kit. Every immunoSEQ 96-well plate was sequenced on a separate single-read 150-cycle Illumina NextSeq 550 flow cell. Regarding the original processing steps: Because the immunoSEQ output included only junctional sequences and no quality scores, the filtering could not be the same as the filtering used for full-length reads. Sequences were annotated with PyIR, a Python wrapper for IgBLAST v1.9, using IMGT germline references to assign V/J genes and CDR3. Reads were filtered out if the reads had weak V/J assignments (E-value above 1e-6), no CDR3, stop codons, out-of-frame junctions, or ambiguous translated residues. A V3J clonotype was defined by an identical inferred V gene, J gene, and CDR3 amino acid sequence. The percentage overlap between two repertoires was calculated by dividing the number of shared unique clonotypes by the size of the smaller repertoire. Richness of each repertoire was evaluated using RTK rarefaction, the Chao1 estimator, and Recon v2.1 estimates of unobserved clonotypes. The immuneACCESS repertoire file appears here via TCRdb, limited to in-frame rearrangements. These files lack a portion of the clones; in checked studies, under half of the deficit traces to unresolved V genes, and the cause of the others is not known. V, J and clone size were drawn from that table, and D and trimming were deduced from the DNA. This sample holds under 600,000 clones; nearly 80% were observed only once. Of the sample, around 12% is held by the ten largest clones.

The donors were healthy, HIV-negative adults with no recently reported acute infections or vaccinations. Every donor was a Caucasian adult residing in Nashville, Tennessee, USA. For unsorted samples, some 90 million PBMCs were counted and genomic DNA was extracted with the QIAamp DNA Blood Mini kit. After blood collection by leukapheresis, PBMCs were isolated using Ficoll-Histopaque density gradient centrifugation and then cryopreserved in the vapor phase of liquid nitrogen. On this clone itself: No antigen is known for it. Per-base qualities were not stored, and no clone one base away is much larger.

Trimming removed 4 bases from V and 2 bases from J, leaving 8 bases between the germline ends. From its cysteine to its phenylalanine, the CDR3 spans 13 amino acids. The entry retains the CDR3 DNA only, 39 bases that are in frame from base 1. Via the germline V gene, CDR1 is ENHRY and CDR2 SYGVKD. The paper's findings and limits, for the study overall: Only blood was sampled, and tissue TCR repertoires likely differ from those in blood. The small number of donors limited the genetic and exposure-history diversity represented. Based on pairwise subsampling, the degree of clonotype sharing among donors was expected to be affected by sequencing depth.

This receptor chain uses TRBV10-3 and TRBJ1-1; the D segment could be TRBD1, given 5 matching bases. This TCR came from a woman aged 40 to 50 in good health. Some clones in this sample may be carry-over from other donors' samples. Source material: PBMCs. DNA sequence: TGTGCCATCAGTGGTGGGGGTAACACTGAAGCTTTCTTT. The resulting protein is CAISGGGNTEAFF.